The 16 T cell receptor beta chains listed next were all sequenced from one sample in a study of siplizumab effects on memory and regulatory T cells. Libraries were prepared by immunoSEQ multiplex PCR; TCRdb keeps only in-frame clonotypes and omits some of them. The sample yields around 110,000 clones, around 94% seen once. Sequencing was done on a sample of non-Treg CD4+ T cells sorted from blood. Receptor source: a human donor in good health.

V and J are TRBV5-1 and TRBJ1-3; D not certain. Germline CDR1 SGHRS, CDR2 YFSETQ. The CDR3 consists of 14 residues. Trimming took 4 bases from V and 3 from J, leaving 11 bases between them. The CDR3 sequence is CASSDDPGGNTIYF. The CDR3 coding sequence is TGCGCCAGCAGCGACGACCCCGGTGGAAACACCATATATTTT.

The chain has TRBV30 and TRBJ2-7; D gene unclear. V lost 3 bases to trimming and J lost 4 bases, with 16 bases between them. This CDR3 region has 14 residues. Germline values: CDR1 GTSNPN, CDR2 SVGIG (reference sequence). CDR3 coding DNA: TGTGCCTGGAGACCCCCGGGCCACCAATACGAGCAGTACTTC. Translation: CAWRPPGHQYEQYF. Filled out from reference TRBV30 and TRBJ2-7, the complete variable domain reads SQTIHQWPATLVQPVGSPLSLECTVEGTSNPNLYWYRQAAGRGLQLLFYSVGIGQISSEVPQNLSASRPQDRQFILSSKKLLLSDSGFYLCAWRPPGHQYEQYFGPGTRLTVT.

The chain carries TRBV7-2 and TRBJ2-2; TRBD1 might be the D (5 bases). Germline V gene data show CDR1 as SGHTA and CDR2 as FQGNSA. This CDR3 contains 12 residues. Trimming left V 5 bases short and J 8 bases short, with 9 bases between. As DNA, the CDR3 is TGTGCCAGCAGCAACGACAGAGGGGAGCTGTTTTTT. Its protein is CASSNDRGELFF.

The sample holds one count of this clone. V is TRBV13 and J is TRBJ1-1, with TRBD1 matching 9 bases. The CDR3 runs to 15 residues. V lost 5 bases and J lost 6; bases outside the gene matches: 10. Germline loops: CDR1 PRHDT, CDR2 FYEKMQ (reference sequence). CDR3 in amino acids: CASSIPGQGLPEAFF. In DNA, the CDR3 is TGTGCCAGCAGCATTCCGGGACAGGGTCTTCCTGAAGCTTTCTTT.

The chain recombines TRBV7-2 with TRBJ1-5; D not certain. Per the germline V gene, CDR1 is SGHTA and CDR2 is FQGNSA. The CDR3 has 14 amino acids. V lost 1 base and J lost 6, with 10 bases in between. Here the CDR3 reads CASSLGAPGQPQHF. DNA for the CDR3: TGTGCCAGCAGCTTAGGGGCGCCGGGTCAGCCCCAGCATTTT. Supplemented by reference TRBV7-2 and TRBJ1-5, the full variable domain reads GAGVSQSPSNKVTEKGKDVELRCDPISGHTALYWYRQSLGQGLEFLIYFQGNSAPDKSGLPSDRFSAERTGGSVSTLTIQRTQQEDSAVYLCASSLGAPGQPQHFGDGTRLSIL.

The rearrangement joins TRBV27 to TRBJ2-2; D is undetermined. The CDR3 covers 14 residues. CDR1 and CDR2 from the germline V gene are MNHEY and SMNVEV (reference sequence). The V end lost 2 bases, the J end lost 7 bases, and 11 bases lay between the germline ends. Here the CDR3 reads CASSLKTGGGELFF. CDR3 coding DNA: TGTGCCAGCAGTTTAAAAACCGGTGGCGGGGAGCTGTTTTTT.

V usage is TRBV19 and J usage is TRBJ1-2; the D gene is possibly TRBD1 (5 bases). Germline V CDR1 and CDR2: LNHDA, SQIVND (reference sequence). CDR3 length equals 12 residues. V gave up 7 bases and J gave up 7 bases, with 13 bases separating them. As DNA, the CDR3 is TGTGCCAGTAATGGGCGAGGGGCTGGCTACACCTTC. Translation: CASNGRGAGYTF.

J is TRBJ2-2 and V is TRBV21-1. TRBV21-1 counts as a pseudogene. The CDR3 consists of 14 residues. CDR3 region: CASTPTANTGELFF. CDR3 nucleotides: TGTGCCAGCACCCCGACGGCGAACACCGGGGAGCTGTTTTTT.

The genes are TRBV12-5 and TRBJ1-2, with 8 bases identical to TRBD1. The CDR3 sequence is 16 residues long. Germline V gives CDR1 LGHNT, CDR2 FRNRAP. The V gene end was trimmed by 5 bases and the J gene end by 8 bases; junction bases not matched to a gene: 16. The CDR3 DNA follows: TGTGCTAGTGGTCCCCCGGCCGACAGGGGTTCAGTAGGCTACACCTTC. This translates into CASGPPADRGSVGYTF. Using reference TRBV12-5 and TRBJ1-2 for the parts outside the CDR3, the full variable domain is DARVTQTPRHKVTEMGQEVTMRCQPILGHNTVFWYRQTMMQGLELLAYFRNRAPLDDSGMPKDRFSAEMPDATLATLKIQPSEPRDSAVYFCASGPPADRGSVGYTFGSGTRLTVV.

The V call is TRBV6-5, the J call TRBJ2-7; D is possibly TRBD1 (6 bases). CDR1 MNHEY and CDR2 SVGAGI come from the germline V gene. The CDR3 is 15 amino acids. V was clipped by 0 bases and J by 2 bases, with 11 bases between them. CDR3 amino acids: CASSYSGRGAYEQYF. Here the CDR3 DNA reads TGTGCCAGCAGTTACTCGGGCAGGGGAGCCTACGAGCAGTACTTC.

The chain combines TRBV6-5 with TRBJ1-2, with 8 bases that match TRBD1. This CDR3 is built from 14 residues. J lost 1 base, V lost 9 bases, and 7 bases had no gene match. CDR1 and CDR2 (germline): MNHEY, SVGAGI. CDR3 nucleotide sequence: TGTGCCAGTTCCCGACAGGGGATTAACTATGGCTACACCTTC. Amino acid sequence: CASSRQGINYGYTF.

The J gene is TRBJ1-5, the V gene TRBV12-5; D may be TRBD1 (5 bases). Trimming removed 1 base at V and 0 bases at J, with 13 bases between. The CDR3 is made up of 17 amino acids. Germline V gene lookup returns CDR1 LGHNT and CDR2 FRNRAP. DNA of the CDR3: TGTGCTAGTGGTTTGGGTCAGGGAAAAGGTAGCAATCAGCCCCAGCATTTT. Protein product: CASGLGQGKGSNQPQHF.

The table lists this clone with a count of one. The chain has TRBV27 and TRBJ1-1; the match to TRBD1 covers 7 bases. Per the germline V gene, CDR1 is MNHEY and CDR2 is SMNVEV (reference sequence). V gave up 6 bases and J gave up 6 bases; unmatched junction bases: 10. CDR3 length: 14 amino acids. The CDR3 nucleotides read TGTGCCAGCAGAAGAGAGACAGGGAGGGCTGAAGCTTTCTTT. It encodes CASRRETGRAEAFF.

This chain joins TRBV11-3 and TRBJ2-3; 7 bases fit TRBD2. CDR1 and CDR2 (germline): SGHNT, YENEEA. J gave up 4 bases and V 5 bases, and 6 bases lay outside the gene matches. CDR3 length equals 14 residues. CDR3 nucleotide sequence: TGTGCCAGCAGCCCTTATCGGGGGGCAGATACGCAGTATTTT. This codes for CASSPYRGADTQYF.

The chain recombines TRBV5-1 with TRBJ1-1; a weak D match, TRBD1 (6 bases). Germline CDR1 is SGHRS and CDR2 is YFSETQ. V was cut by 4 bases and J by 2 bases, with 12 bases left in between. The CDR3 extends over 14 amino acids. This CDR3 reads CASSPDSLNTEAFF. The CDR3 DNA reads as TGCGCCAGCAGCCCGGACAGCCTAAACACTGAAGCTTTCTTT.

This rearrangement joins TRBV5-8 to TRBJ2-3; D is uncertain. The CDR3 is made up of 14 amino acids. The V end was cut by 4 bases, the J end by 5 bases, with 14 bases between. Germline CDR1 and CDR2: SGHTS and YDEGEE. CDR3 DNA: TGTGCCAGCAGCCTGCGACTCGAAAGAGATACGCAGTATTTT. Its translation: CASSLRLERDTQYF.